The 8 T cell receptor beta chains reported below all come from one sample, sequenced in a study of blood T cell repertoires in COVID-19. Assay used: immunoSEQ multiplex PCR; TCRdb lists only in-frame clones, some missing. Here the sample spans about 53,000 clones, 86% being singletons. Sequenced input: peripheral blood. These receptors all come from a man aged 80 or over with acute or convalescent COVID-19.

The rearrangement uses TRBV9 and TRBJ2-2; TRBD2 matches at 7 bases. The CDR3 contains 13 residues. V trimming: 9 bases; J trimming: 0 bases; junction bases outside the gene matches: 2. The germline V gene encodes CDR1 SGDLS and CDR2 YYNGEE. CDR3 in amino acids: CATGGANTGELFF. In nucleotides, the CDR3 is TGTGCCACTGGGGGGGCGAACACCGGGGAGCTGTTTTTT.

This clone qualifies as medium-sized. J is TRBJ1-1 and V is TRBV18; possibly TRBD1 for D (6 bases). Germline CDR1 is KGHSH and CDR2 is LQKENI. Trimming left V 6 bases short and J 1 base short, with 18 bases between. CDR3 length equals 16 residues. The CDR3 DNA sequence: TGTGCCAGCTCCCAAACTTTGGGGGCTGGGAACACTGAAGCTTTCTTT. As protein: CASSQTLGAGNTEAFF.

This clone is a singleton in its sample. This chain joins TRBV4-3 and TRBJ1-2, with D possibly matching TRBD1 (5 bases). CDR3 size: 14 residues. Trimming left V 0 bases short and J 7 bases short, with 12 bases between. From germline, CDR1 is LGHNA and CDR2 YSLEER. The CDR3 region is CASSQDLWGVGYTF. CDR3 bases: TGCGCCAGCAGCCAAGATCTCTGGGGGGTTGGCTACACCTTC.

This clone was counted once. The CDR3 DNA reads TGTGCCAGCAGCCTCGACAGGGAACGCGAGCAGTACTTC. Translated, it gives CASSLDREREQYF. The rearrangement joins TRBV6-5 to TRBJ2-7; 7 bases fit TRBD1. The V segment lost 6 bases and the J segment 6 bases; nucleotides outside the gene matches: 8. Germline CDR1 reads MNHEY; CDR2 reads SVGAGI. The CDR3 has 13 residues.

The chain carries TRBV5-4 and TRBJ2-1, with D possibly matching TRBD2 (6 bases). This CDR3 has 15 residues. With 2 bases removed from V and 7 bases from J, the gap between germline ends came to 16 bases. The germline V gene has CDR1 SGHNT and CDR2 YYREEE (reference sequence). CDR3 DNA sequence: TGTGCCAGCAGCTTTTCAACGGGGACTCGGAATGAGCAGTTCTTC. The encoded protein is CASSFSTGTRNEQFF.

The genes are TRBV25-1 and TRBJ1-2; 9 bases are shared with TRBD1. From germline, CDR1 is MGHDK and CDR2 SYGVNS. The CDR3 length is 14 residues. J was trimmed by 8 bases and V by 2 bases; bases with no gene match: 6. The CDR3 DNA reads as TGTGCCAGCAGTGAACTTCCGGGACAGGGAGGCTACACCTTC. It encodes CASSELPGQGGYTF.

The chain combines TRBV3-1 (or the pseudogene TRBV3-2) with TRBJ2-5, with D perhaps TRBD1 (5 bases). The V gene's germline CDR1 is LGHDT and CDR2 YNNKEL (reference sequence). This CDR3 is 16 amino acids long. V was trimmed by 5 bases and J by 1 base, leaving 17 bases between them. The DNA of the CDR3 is TGTGCCAGCAGCTCAAGAAAGGGGAAGGGCCAAGAGACCCAGTACTTC. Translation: CASSSRKGKGQETQYF.

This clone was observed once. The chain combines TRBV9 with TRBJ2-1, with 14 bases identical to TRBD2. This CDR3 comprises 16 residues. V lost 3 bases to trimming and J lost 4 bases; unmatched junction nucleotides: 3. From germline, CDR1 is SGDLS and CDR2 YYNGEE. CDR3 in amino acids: CASSAGLAGVYNEQFF. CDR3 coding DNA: TGTGCCAGCAGCGCGGGACTAGCGGGGGTATACAATGAGCAGTTCTTC.